This TCR beta chain was identified during a study of blood T cell repertoires in COVID-19. As for the study in general: Researchers got acute and convalescent COVID-19 samples from the United States, Italy and Spain. PBMCs, B-cell-depleted T cells, or T cells provided the cDNA or gDNA that made up the material.

This clone was counted a few times. Per the original methods: Quantification of nucleated cells was approximated via reference gene primer amplification. Sequencing was performed with immunoSEQ multiplex PCR; in TCRdb, only in-frame clones are kept and a portion is missing. The D gene and trimming were derived from the DNA, and the V and J assignments and clone size from that table. The table lists more than 130,000 clones, under 85% of them singletons. This clonotype was obtained from a woman over 75 in a cohort sampled during active or convalescent COVID-19. The sequenced sample consisted of peripheral blood.

The CDR3 protein is CASSYLAGEMNNEQFF. DNA of the CDR3: TGCGCCAGCAGCTACTTAGCGGGGGAGATGAACAATGAGCAGTTCTTC. This chain joins TRBV5-1 and TRBJ2-1, with 9 bases fitting TRBD2. The germline V gene encodes CDR1 SGHRS and CDR2 YFSETQ. Trimming at V came to 3 bases and at J to 5 bases, leaving 9 bases not matched to a gene. The CDR3 is 16 amino acids.